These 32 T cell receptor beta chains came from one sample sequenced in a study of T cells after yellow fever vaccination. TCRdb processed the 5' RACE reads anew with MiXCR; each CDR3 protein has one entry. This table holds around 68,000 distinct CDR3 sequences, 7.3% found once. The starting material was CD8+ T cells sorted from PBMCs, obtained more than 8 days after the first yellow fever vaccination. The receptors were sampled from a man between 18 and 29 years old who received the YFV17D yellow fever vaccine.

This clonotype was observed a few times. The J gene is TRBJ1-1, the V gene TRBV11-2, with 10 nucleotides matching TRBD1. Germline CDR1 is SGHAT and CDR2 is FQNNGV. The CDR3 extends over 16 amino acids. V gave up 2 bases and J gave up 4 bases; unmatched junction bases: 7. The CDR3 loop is CASSLFGTGAGTEAFF. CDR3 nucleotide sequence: TGTGCCAGCAGCTTATTCGGGACAGGGGCGGGCACTGAAGCTTTCTTT.

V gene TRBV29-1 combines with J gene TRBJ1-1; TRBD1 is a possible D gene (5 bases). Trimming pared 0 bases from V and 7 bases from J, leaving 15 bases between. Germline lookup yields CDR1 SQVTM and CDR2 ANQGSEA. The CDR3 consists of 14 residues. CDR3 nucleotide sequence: TGCAGCGTTGAAGATCGGGGGGTTTTAATTGAAGCTTTCTTT. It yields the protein CSVEDRGVLIEAFF. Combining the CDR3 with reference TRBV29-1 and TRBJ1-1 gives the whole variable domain SAVISQKPSRDICQRGTSLTIQCQVDSQVTMMFWYRQQPGQSLTLIATANQGSEATYESGFVIDKFPISRPNLTFSTLTVSNMSPEDSSIYLCSVEDRGVLIEAFFGQGTRLTVV.

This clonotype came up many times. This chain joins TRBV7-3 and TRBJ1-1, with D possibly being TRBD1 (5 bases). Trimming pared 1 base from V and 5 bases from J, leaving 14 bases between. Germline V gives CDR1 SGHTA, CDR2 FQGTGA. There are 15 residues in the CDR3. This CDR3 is CASSLISGGGTEAFF. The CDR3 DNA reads TGTGCCAGCAGCTTAATCTCGGGGGGAGGAACTGAAGCTTTCTTT.

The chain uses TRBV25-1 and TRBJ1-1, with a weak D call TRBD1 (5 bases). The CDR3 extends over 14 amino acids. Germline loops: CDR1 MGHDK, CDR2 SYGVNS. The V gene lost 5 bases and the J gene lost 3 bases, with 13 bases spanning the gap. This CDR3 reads CASSWDVFDTEAFF. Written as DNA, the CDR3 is TGTGCCAGCAGTTGGGACGTGTTTGACACTGAAGCTTTCTTT.

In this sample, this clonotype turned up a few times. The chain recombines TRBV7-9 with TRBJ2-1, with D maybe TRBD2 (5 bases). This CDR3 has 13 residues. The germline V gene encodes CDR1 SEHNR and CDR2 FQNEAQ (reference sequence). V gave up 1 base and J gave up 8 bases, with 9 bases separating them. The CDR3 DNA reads TGTGCCAGCAGCTTAGTGGGAGACGATGAGCAGTTCTTC. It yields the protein CASSLVGDDEQFF.

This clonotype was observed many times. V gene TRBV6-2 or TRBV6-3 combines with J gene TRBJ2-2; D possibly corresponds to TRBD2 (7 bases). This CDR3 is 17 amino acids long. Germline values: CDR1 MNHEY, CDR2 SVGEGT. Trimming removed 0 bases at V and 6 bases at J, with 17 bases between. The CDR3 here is CASSYSHFQGRAGELFF. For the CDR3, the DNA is TGTGCCAGCAGTTACTCTCATTTCCAGGGGAGGGCCGGGGAGCTGTTTTTT.

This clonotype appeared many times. The CDR3 loop reads CASSLTAGETQYF. Here the CDR3 DNA reads TGTGCCAGCAGCTTAACGGCGGGGGAGACCCAGTACTTC. The chain is built from TRBV13 and TRBJ2-5, with a possible D match to TRBD2 (6 bases). This CDR3 is built from 13 residues. Trimming shortened V by 2 bases and J by 5 bases, and 9 bases separated the two germline ends. CDR1 and CDR2 (germline): PRHDT, FYEKMQ (reference sequence).

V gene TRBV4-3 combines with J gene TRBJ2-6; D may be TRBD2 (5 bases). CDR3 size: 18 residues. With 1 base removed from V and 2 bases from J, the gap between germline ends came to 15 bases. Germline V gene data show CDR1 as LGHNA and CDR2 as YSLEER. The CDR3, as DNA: TGCGCCAGCAGCCAAGCTCTAGCCGGGCTCCCTGGGGCCAACGTCCTGACTTTC. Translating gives CASSQALAGLPGANVLTF.

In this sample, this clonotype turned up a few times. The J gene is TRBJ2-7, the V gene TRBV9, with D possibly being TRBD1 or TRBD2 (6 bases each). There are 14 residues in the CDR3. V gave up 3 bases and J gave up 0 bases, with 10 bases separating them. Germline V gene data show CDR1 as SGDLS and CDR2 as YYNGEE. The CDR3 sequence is CASSEGGFSYEQYF. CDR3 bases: TGTGCCAGCAGCGAGGGGGGCTTCTCCTACGAGCAGTACTTC.

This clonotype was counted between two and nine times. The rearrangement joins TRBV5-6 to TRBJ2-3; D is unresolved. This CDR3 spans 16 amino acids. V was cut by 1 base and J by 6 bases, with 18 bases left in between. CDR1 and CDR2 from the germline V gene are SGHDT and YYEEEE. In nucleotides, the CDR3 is TGTGCCAGCAGCTTGTTTGTAGAGCCCGCTTATGATACGCAGTATTTT. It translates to CASSLFVEPAYDTQYF.

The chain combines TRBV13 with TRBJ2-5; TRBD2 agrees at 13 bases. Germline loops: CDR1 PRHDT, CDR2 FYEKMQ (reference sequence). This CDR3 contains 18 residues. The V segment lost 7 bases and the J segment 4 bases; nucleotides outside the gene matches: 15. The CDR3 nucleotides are TGTGCCAGCATCTCCAATGAGGGGACTAGCGGGGTTCCAGAGACCCAGTACTTC. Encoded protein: CASISNEGTSGVPETQYF.

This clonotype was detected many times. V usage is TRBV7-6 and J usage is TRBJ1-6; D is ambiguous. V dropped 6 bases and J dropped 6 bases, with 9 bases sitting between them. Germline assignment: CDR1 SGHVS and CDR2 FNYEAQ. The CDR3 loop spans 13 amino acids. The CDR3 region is CASSQQTNSPLHF. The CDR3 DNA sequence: TGTGCCAGCAGTCAGCAGACTAATTCACCCCTCCACTTT.

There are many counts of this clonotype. CDR3 DNA sequence: TGTGCCAGCAGCCCAACTAGGCCCTACGAGCAGTACGTC. It translates to CASSPTRPYEQYV. The chain recombines TRBV2 with TRBJ2-7; tentatively, D is TRBD2 (5 bases). The CDR3 loop spans 13 amino acids. Trimming removed 6 bases at V and 2 bases at J, with 11 bases between. Per the germline V gene, CDR1 is SNHLY and CDR2 is FYNNEI.

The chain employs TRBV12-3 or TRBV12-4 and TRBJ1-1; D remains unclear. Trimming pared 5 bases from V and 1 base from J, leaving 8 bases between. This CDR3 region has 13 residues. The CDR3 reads CASSPGRNTEAFF. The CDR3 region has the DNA TGTGCCAGCAGTCCGGGGAGGAACACTGAAGCTTTCTTT.

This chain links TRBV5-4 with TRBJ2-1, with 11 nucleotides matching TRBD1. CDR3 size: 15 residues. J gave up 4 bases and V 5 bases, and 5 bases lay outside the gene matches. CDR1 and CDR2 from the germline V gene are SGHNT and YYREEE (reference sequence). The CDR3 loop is CASSRDRGEYNEQFF. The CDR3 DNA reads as TGTGCCAGCAGTCGGGACAGGGGGGAATACAATGAGCAGTTCTTC.

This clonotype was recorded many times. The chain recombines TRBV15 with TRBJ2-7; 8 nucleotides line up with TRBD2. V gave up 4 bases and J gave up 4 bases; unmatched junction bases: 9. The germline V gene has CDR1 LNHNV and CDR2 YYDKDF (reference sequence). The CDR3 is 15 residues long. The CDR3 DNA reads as TGTGCCACCAGCACTGAGCGGGCTAGCGGGTACGAGCAGTACTTC. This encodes CATSTERASGYEQYF.

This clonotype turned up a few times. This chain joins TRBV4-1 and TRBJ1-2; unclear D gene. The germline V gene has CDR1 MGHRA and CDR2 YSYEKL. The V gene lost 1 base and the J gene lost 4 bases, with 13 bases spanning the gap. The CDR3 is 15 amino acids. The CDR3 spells CASSQGAAVGYGYTF. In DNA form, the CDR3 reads TGCGCCAGCAGCCAAGGGGCAGCCGTCGGCTATGGCTACACCTTC.

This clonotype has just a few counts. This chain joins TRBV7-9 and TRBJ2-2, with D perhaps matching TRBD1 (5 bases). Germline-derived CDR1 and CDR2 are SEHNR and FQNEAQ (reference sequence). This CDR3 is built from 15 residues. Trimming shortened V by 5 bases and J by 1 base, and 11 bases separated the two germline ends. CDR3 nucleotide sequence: TGTGCCAGCAGCCAGACAGTTTTGAACACCGGGGAGCTGTTTTTT. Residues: CASSQTVLNTGELFF. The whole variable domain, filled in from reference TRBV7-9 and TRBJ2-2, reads DTGVSQNPRHKITKRGQNVTFRCDPISEHNRLYWYRQTLGQGPEFLTYFQNEAQLEKSRLLSDRFSAERPKGSFSTLEIQRTEQGDSAMYLCASSQTVLNTGELFFGEGSRLTVL.

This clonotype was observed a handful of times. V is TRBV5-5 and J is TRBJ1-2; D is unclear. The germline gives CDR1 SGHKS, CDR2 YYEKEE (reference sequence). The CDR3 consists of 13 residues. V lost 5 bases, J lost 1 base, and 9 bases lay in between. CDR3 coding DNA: TGTGCCAGCAGACTGGGTCTTAACTATGGCTACACCTTC. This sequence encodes CASRLGLNYGYTF. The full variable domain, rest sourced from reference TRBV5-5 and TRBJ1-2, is DAGVTQSPTHLIKTRGQQVTLRCSPISGHKSVSWYQQVLGQGPQFIFQYYEKEERGRGNFPDRFSARQFPNYSSELNVNALLLGDSALYLCASRLGLNYGYTFGSGTRLTVV.

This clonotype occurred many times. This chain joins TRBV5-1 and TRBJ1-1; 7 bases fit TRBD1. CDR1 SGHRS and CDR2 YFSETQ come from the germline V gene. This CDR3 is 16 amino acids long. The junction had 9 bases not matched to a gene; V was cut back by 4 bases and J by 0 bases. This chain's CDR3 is CASSAGGQPLNTEAFF. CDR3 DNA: TGCGCCAGCAGCGCTGGGGGACAGCCATTGAACACTGAAGCTTTCTTT.

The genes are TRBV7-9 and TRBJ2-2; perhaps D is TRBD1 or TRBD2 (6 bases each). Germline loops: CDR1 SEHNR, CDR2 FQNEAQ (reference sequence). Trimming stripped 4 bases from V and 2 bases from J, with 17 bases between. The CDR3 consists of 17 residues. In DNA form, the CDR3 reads TGTGCCAGCAGCTCCCCTATCGGGGGCCTCAACACCGGGGAGCTGTTTTTT. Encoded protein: CASSSPIGGLNTGELFF.

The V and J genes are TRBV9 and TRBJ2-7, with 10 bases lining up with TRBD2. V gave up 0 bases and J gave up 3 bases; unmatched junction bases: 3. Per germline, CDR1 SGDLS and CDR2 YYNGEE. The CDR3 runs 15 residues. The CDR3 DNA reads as TGTGCCAGCAGCGTAGACAGGACTAGCGGCTACGAGCAGTACTTC. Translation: CASSVDRTSGYEQYF.

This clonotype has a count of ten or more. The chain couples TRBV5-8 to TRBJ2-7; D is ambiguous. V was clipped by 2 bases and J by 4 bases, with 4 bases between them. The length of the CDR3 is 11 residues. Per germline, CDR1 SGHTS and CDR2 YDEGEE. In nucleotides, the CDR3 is TGTGCCAGCAGCTTTCCTTACGAGCAGTACGTC. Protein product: CASSFPYEQYV.

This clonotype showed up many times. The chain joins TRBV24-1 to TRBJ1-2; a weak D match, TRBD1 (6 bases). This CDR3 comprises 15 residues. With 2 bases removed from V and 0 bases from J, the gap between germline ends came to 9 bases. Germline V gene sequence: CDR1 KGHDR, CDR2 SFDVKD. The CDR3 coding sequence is TGTGCCACCAGTGATTCGGACAGACCTAACTATGGCTACACCTTC. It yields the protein CATSDSDRPNYGYTF.

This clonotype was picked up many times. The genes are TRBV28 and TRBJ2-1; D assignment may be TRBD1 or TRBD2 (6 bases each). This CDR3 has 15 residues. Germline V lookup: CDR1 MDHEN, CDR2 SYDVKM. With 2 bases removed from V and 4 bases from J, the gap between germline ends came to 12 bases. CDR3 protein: CASSLAGGTYNEQFF. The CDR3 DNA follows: TGTGCCAGCAGTTTAGCTGGGGGGACATACAATGAGCAGTTCTTC.

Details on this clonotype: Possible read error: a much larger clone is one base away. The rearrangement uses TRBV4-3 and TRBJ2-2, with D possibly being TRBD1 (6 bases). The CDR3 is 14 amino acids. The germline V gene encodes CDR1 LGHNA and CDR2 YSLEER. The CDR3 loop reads CASKGVEITGVLFF. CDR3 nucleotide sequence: TGCGCCAGCAAGGGGGTGGAGATCACCGGGGTGCTGTTTTTT.

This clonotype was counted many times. The CDR3 is CASSYSIAGGWTYEQYV. CDR3 sequence (DNA): TGTGCCAGCAGTTACTCAATAGCGGGGGGCTGGACTTACGAGCAGTACGTC. The chain joins TRBV6-2 or TRBV6-3 to TRBJ2-7; 10 nucleotides align to TRBD2. Germline V gene lookup returns CDR1 MNHEY and CDR2 SVGEGT. The CDR3 loop spans 17 amino acids. The junction had 9 bases not matched to a gene; V was cut back by 0 bases and J by 4 bases.

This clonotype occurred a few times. In DNA form, the CDR3 reads TGTGCCAGCAGTGGCGCCTACGAGCAGTACTTC. Protein: CASSGAYEQYF. The chain joins TRBV12-3 or TRBV12-4 to TRBJ2-7; D call uncertain. The CDR3 is made up of 11 amino acids. V lost 5 bases to trimming and J lost 2 bases, with 4 bases between them.

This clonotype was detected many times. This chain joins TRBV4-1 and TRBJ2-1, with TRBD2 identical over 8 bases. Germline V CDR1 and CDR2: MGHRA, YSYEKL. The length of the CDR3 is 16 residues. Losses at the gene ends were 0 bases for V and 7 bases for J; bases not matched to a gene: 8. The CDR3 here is CASSQDSGGAGNEQFF. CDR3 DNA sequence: TGCGCCAGCAGCCAAGATTCCGGGGGGGCGGGGAATGAGCAGTTCTTC.

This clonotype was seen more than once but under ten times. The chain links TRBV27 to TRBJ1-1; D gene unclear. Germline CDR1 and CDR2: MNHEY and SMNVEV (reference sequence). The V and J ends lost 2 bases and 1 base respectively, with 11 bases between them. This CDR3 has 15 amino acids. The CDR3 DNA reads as TGTGCCAGCAGTTTAGGCTTATTGGGGAACACTGAAGCTTTCTTT. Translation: CASSLGLLGNTEAFF.

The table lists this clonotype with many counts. The CDR3 DNA reads as TGTGCCACCAGTAGGGGATTCACAGATACGCAGTATTTT. Protein sequence: CATSRGFTDTQYF. The J gene is TRBJ2-3, the V gene TRBV24-1; possible D gene TRBD1, 5 bases. CDR1 and CDR2 from the germline V gene are KGHDR and SFDVKD. The CDR3 loop spans 13 amino acids. Trimming cost V 6 bases and J 2 bases, with 8 bases left between them.

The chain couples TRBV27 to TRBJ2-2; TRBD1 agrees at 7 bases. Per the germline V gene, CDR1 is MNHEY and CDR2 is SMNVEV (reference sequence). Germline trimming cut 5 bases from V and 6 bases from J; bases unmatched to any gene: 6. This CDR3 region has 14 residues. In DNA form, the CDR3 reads TGTGCCAGCAGTGGATACAGGGGATCCGGGGAGCTGTTTTTT. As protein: CASSGYRGSGELFF.